This TCR beta chain emerged from a study of CD8 T cells in ankylosing spondylitis. Using its own MiXCR run on the 5' RACE reads, TCRdb lists one record per CDR3 protein. Among 500,000 or so distinct CDR3 sequences listed, over 4% were seen once. CDR3 length: 14 residues. CDR1 is MNHEY, CDR2 SMNVEV, per germline (reference sequence). Trimming stripped 5 bases from V and 1 base from J, with 12 bases between. Study findings and constraints: Characteristic, it appeared, of ankylosing spondylitis blood was a TCR beta motif of several highly homologous variants.

This clonotype occurred many times. Its antigen is as yet unknown. The chain combines TRBV27 with TRBJ2-7; the D call may be TRBD1 or TRBD2 (6 bases each). Sequencing used blood, either unsorted or a sorted T cell fraction (not recorded which). This clonotype was sampled from a male donor with ankylosing spondylitis. The CDR3 reads CASSKGGYSYEQYF. The DNA for the CDR3 is TGTGCCAGCAGTAAGGGGGGATATTCCTACGAGCAGTACTTC.